The source of this TCR beta chain is a study of cytomegalovirus exposure and HLA in healthy donors. General observations from the study: A subsequent analysis found that TCR clusters from the first cohort also tended to co-occur in the 120 or so validation repertoires, with 94% of cluster scores above 0. In vitro testing confirmed a few CMV-associated chains as specific for CMV antigens.

Only in-frame clones appear in the TCRdb table, and some are missing; sequencing was by immunoSEQ multiplex PCR. The sample holds a few hundred thousand clones, around 90% seen once. The V and J ends lost 5 bases and 3 bases, in that order; junction bases with no gene match: 10. CDR1 is LNHDA, CDR2 SQIVND, per germline (reference sequence). The CDR3 consists of 16 residues. As for this clone: Antigen unknown.

The sequencing sample was made of PBMCs. The sequence was obtained from a man in his thirties or forties in good health and CMV-seronegative. The chain uses TRBV19 and TRBJ2-3; TRBD1 matches at 8 bases. CDR3 DNA: TGTGCCAGTAGTTCACGGACAGGGATTGTTACAGATACGCAGTATTTT. It specifies CASSSRTGIVTDTQYF.